The rows below give T cell receptor beta chains drawn from one sample of a study of shared clonotypes between healthy human individuals. The assay was immunoSEQ multiplex PCR, and TCRdb's table has in-frame clones only and misses some. Of around 1,900,000 clones in the sample, around 95% were seen once. Sequencing was done on a sample of naive CD8+ T cells from PBMCs. Receptor source: a man between 18 and 29 years old in good health. Some clones in this sample may be carry-over from other donors' samples. Both conserved end residues are part of each CDR3. A D gene is named only where the DNA matches it firmly. Only part of the rows carry a size: once, few, many, or a class if the clone is expanded.

D gene	V gene	J gene	clone size	CDR3 protein	CDR3 DNA
NA	TRBV25-1	TRBJ2-2	once	CASSDGLTGELFF	TGTGCCAGCAGTGACGGTCTCACCGGGGAGCTGTTTTTT
NA	TRBV5-6	TRBJ1-1	NA	CASRIQGLVEAFF	TGTGCCAGCAGGATCCAGGGTTTGGTTGAAGCTTTCTTT
NA	TRBV10-3	TRBJ2-6	NA	CASLPGDSGANVLTF	TGTGCCAGCCTTCCGGGAGACTCTGGGGCCAACGTCCTGACTTTC
TRBD2	TRBV27	TRBJ2-3	NA	CASSPIRAGADTQYF	TGTGCCAGCAGTCCGATACGAGCGGGGGCAGATACGCAGTATTTT
NA	TRBV9	TRBJ2-7	NA	CASSVAQGFYEQYF	TGTGCCAGCAGCGTAGCCCAGGGGTTCTACGAGCAGTACTTC
NA	TRBV6-5	TRBJ2-7	NA	CASREASWISYEQYF	TGTGCCAGCAGGGAGGCGAGTTGGATCTCCTACGAGCAGTACTTC
TRBD1	TRBV9	TRBJ1-2	NA	CASSARRTGHDGYTF	TGTGCCAGCAGCGCCCGTAGGACAGGGCATGATGGCTACACCTTC
NA	TRBV7-2	TRBJ1-1	once	CASSLVAGQMNTEAFF	TGTGCCAGCAGCTTAGTTGCTGGACAAATGAACACTGAAGCTTTCTTT
NA	TRBV9	TRBJ1-2	NA	CASSAHPNYGYTF	TGTGCCAGCAGCGCCCACCCTAACTATGGCTACACCTTC
NA	TRBV6-1	TRBJ1-1	NA	CASSDQTRTVSTVPEAFF	TGTGCCAGCAGTGACCAGACCCGGACAGTTTCTACGGTCCCTGAAGCTTTCTTT
NA	TRBV7-9	TRBJ2-7	NA	CASSLVQGIDYEQYF	TGTGCCAGCAGCTTAGTACAGGGCATCGACTACGAGCAGTACTTC
NA	TRBV7-2	TRBJ2-7	NA	CASSLEGSPYEQYF	TGTGCCAGCAGCTTAGAGGGGTCCCCCTACGAGCAGTACTTC
NA	TRBV11-2	TRBJ1-1	once	CASSFEKLAFF	TGTGCCAGCAGCTTTGAGAAGTTGGCTTTCTTT
NA	TRBV25-1	TRBJ1-2	NA	CASSEWTGLNYGYTF	TGTGCCAGCAGTGAATGGACCGGACTTAACTATGGCTACACCTTC
NA	TRBV28	TRBJ2-1	few	CASSSYNEQFF	TGTGCCAGCAGTTCTTACAATGAGCAGTTCTTC
NA	TRBV13	TRBJ2-7	NA	CASSPGNSYEQYF	TGTGCCAGCAGCCCCGGGAACTCCTACGAGCAGTACTTC
TRBD1	TRBV19	TRBJ1-2	NA	CASRVTGSNYGYTF	TGTGCCAGTAGGGTGACAGGGTCGAACTATGGCTACACCTTC
NA	TRBV5-1	TRBJ2-2	NA	CASSRVVGRRTGELFF	TGCGCCAGCAGCAGGGTAGTAGGTCGTCGCACCGGGGAGCTGTTTTTT
NA	TRBV13	TRBJ2-3	NA	CASSLGPSWADTQYF	TGTGCCAGCAGCTTAGGCCCCTCCTGGGCAGATACGCAGTATTTT
NA	TRBV5-4	TRBJ1-1	once	CASSPDGGLGTEAFF	TGTGCCAGCAGTCCGGACGGGGGGCTGGGTACTGAAGCTTTCTTT
NA	TRBV4-3	TRBJ2-4	once	CASSQDPGSIQYF	TGCGCCAGCAGCCAAGACCCGGGGAGCATTCAGTACTTC
TRBD2	TRBV4-1	TRBJ2-1	NA	CASSHPRELAENEQFF	TGCGCCAGCAGCCACCCCCGGGAACTAGCGGAGAATGAGCAGTTCTTC
NA	TRBV5-4	TRBJ2-1	once	CASSNQGPGQFF	TGTGCCAGCAGCAACCAGGGACCAGGGCAGTTCTTC
NA	TRBV11-2	TRBJ2-7	NA	CASSLEFSGSYEQYF	TGTGCCAGCAGCTTAGAGTTTTCGGGATCCTACGAGCAGTACTTC
NA	TRBV6-5	TRBJ1-2	NA	CASSPIQGGGYTF	TGTGCCAGCAGTCCGATTCAGGGCGGCGGCTACACCTTC
NA	TRBV27	TRBJ2-5	few	CASRLQETQYF	TGTGCCAGCAGGCTCCAAGAGACCCAGTACTTC
TRBD1	TRBV7-2	TRBJ2-1	NA	CASRDRGQSYNEQFF	TGTGCCAGCAGGGACAGGGGGCAATCCTACAATGAGCAGTTCTTC
NA	TRBV7-7	TRBJ2-3	NA	CASSYSLATDTQYF	TGTGCCAGCAGCTATAGCCTGGCCACAGATACGCAGTATTTT
NA	TRBV27	TRBJ1-2	NA	CASSLSAVNYGYTF	TGTGCCAGCAGTTTATCGGCGGTTAACTATGGCTACACCTTC
NA	TRBV27	TRBJ2-1	NA	CASSVLTRTTYNEQFF	TGTGCCAGCAGTGTCCTGACTAGAACAACCTACAATGAGCAGTTCTTC
TRBD2	TRBV15	TRBJ2-7	NA	CATGRGEGYEQYF	TGTGCCACCGGGCGGGGGGAAGGCTACGAGCAGTACTTC
NA	TRBV7-6	TRBJ2-2	NA	CASSLERGTGELFF	TGTGCCAGCAGCTTAGAACGGGGAACCGGGGAGCTGTTTTTT
TRBD1	TRBV6-5	TRBJ2-5	NA	CASTRDRGQGKTQYF	TGTGCCAGCACCAGGGACAGGGGACAGGGAAAGACCCAGTACTTC
NA	TRBV19	TRBJ2-1	NA	CASSIDLEVADYNEQFF	TGTGCCAGTAGTATAGATCTGGAGGTAGCGGACTACAATGAGCAGTTCTTC
NA	TRBV9	TRBJ2-1	NA	CASSVGFSEGNEQFF	TGTGCCAGCAGCGTAGGGTTCAGTGAGGGTAATGAGCAGTTCTTC
NA	TRBV11-2	TRBJ2-7	NA	CASSLSSRLSPYEQYF	TGTGCCAGCAGCTTATCATCCCGACTATCTCCCTACGAGCAGTACTTC
NA	TRBV7-2	TRBJ2-1	NA	CASSLVRGSYNEQFF	TGTGCCAGCAGCTTAGTCAGAGGGTCCTACAATGAGCAGTTCTTC
TRBD2	TRBV19	TRBJ2-3	NA	CASSPRDYGTDTQYF	TGTGCCAGTAGTCCCCGGGACTACGGTACAGATACGCAGTATTTT
NA	TRBV20-1	TRBJ2-7	NA	CSARWDEQYF	TGCAGTGCCAGATGGGACGAGCAGTACTTC
TRBD2	TRBV4-1	TRBJ2-1	once	CASSQPGLAGVDEQFF	TGCGCCAGCAGCCAGCCGGGACTAGCGGGAGTTGATGAGCAGTTCTTC